The T cell receptor (beta chain) described here comes from a study of Ad26.COV2.S vaccination and SARS-CoV-2 variants. Study overall: Ad26.COV2.S, an intramuscular injection, was given once or twice 56 days apart.

For this clone: The antigen is undetermined. The DNA is omitted, as the CDR3 cannot be located on it reliably, and the CDR3 follows TCRdb's listing.

General study findings and limits: Higher spike-specific TCR breadth was found in vaccine recipients than in placebo recipients.

Described treatment: 19 received Ad26.COV2.S at low or high dose, single or two shots; about 5 received placebo; per-sample allocation not given. Collection of samples fell on day 63 after the first vaccine or placebo injection. Sequencing used immunoSEQ multiplex PCR; TCRdb keeps in-frame clones, though not all of them. The sample holds roughly 500,000 clones; around 90% are singletons and the top ten take 10% to 15%. This TCR derives from a person aged 18 to 65 who received the Ad26.COV2.S COVID-19 vaccine or a placebo. Sequences were derived from peripheral blood, sampled in a trial of Ad26.COV2.S vaccine versus placebo.

The CDR3 loop is CASSLSGVGRGTEAFF. The genes are TRBV4-3 and TRBJ1-1; the table assigns TRBD1, which was not confirmed against the DNA. The CDR3 region is 16 residues in length, termini included. Germline CDR1 is LGHNA and CDR2 is YSLEER.